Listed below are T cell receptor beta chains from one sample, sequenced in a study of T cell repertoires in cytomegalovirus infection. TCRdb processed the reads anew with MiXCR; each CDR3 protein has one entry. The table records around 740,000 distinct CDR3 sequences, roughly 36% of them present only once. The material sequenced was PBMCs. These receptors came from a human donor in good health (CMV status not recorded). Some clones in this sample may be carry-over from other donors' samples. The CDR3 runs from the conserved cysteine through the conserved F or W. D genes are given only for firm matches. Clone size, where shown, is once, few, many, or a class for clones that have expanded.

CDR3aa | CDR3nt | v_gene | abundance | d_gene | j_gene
CASSLVPAETQYF | TGTGCCAGCAGCTTAGTTCCGGCGGAGACCCAGTACTTC | TRBV7-3 | few | NA | TRBJ2-5
CASSSVGGSGQPQHF | TGTGCCAGCAGCTCTGTGGGCGGAAGCGGTCAGCCCCAGCATTTT | TRBV28 | NA | NA | TRBJ1-5
CASSFGTGGINEQFF | TGTGCCAGCAGCTTTGGGACAGGGGGAATCAATGAGCAGTTCTTC | TRBV5-6 | NA | TRBD1 | TRBJ2-1
CASSFWTGGYTF | TGTGCCAGCAGCTTCTGGACCGGTGGCTACACCTTC | TRBV7-9 | many | NA | TRBJ1-2
CASSSTRGLVSDTQYF | TGTGCCAGCAGCTCTACCAGGGGGCTTGTGTCAGATACGCAGTATTTT | TRBV7-9 | once | TRBD1 | TRBJ2-3
CASIGRLNQPQHF | TGTGCCAGCATAGGCAGACTCAATCAGCCCCAGCATTTT | TRBV28 | once | NA | TRBJ1-5
CASSRRPQSRQDNTDTQYF | TGTGCCAGCAGCCGCCGCCCTCAGTCTCGACAGGATAACACAGATACGCAGTATTTT | TRBV7-6 | NA | NA | TRBJ2-3
CASSLFGPGLGNTIYF | TGTGCCAGCAGCTTATTCGGTCCAGGGCTCGGAAACACCATATATTTT | TRBV7-3 | NA | NA | TRBJ1-3
CASSSLPNSPLHF | TGTGCCAGCAGCTCGCTCCCAAATTCACCCCTCCACTTT | TRBV7-6 | NA | NA | TRBJ1-6
CASSSWTSVLSGANVLTF | TGTGCCAGCAGTTCCTGGACTAGCGTCCTTTCTGGGGCCAACGTCCTGACTTTC | TRBV28 | NA | TRBD2 | TRBJ2-6
CASRTDHRNTEAFF | TGTGCCAGTAGAACAGACCACAGGAACACTGAAGCTTTCTTT | TRBV19 | NA | NA | TRBJ1-1
CASSYEVGEQFF | TGTGCCAGCAGTTACGAAGTCGGCGAGCAGTTCTTC | TRBV6-2/TRBV6-3 | few | NA | TRBJ2-1
CASSLSVSSYEPYF | TGTGCCAGCAGCTTAAGCGTTTCCTCCTACGAGCCGTACTTC | TRBV7-3 | NA | NA | TRBJ2-7
CASSFSSYYNEQFF | TGTGCCAGCAGCTTTTCTAGCTACTACAATGAGCAGTTCTTC | TRBV5-6 | few | NA | TRBJ2-1
CASSRGSPNEKLFF | TGTGCCAGCAGTCGTGGTTCACCTAATGAAAAACTGTTTTTT | TRBV6-1 | few | NA | TRBJ1-4
CASSPRQSQETQYF | TGTGCCAGCAGCCCACGACAGTCTCAAGAGACCCAGTACTTC | TRBV7-2 | NA | NA | TRBJ2-5
CASSISTWTSGSGVGETQYF | TGTGCCAGTAGTATAAGCACATGGACTAGCGGGAGTGGTGTTGGAGAGACCCAGTACTTC | TRBV19 | NA | TRBD2 | TRBJ2-5
CSSSLDPGNSYTF | TGTTCCAGCAGCTTAGATCCAGGGAACAGCTACACCTTC | TRBV11-2 | NA | NA | TRBJ1-2
CSVGHPDRVHEQYF | TGCAGCGTTGGACATCCGGACAGGGTCCACGAGCAGTACTTC | TRBV29-1 | NA | TRBD1 | TRBJ2-7
CASNSGTEAFF | TGTGCCAGCAATTCCGGTACTGAAGCTTTCTTT | TRBV6-1 | few | NA | TRBJ1-1
CASTHYKGGRGANVLTF | TGTGCCAGTACCCATTATAAGGGAGGGCGCGGGGCCAACGTCCTGACTTTC | TRBV19 | many | TRBD2 | TRBJ2-6
CASSFELAGGRTPYNEQFF | TGTGCCAGCAGTTTTGAACTAGCGGGGGGCCGAACCCCCTACAATGAGCAGTTCTTC | TRBV28 | NA | TRBD2 | TRBJ2-1
CASGPGLAGSNTQYF | TGCGCCAGCGGACCCGGACTAGCGGGATCTAATACGCAGTATTTT | TRBV5-1 | NA | TRBD2 | TRBJ2-3
CASSSQRDTVITGELFF | TGTGCCAGCAGCTCCCAGCGGGACACCGTCATCACCGGGGAGCTGTTTTTT | TRBV7-2 | few | NA | TRBJ2-2
CASSSTDTKYF | TGTGCCAGCAGCTCGACAGATACGAAGTATTTT | TRBV7-2 | few | NA | TRBJ2-3
CASSSWDRGVYGYTF | TGTGCCAGCAGTTCATGGGACAGAGGAGTCTATGGCTACACCTTC | TRBV12-3/TRBV12-4 | NA | TRBD1 | TRBJ1-2
CSARRTGVLEQYF | TGCAGTGCTAGAAGGACAGGGGTTCTCGAGCAGTACTTC | TRBV20-1 | NA | TRBD1 | TRBJ2-7
CASSKEETGLNNEQFF | TGCGCCAGCAGCAAGGAGGAGACAGGCCTCAACAATGAGCAGTTCTTC | TRBV5-1 | few | NA | TRBJ2-1
CASSYNSRDSPLHF | TGTGCCAGCAGTTACAACAGTAGGGATTCACCCCTCCACTTT | TRBV6-5 | NA | NA | TRBJ1-6
CASSLDGWRDSGNTIYF | TGTGCCAGCAGCTTAGATGGATGGCGGGACTCTGGAAACACCATATATTTT | TRBV11-2 | NA | NA | TRBJ1-3
CASSVEYSNQPQHF | TGTGCCAGCAGTGTGGAATATAGCAATCAGCCCCAGCATTTT | TRBV2 | NA | NA | TRBJ1-5
CASRQSGTVVSPLHF | TGTGCCAGCAGGCAATCCGGGACAGTTGTCTCACCCCTCCACTTT | TRBV6-8 | NA | TRBD1 | TRBJ1-6
CASSYSRGGYEQYF | TGTGCCAGCAGTTACTCAAGGGGAGGCTACGAGCAGTACTTC | TRBV6-5 | NA | NA | TRBJ2-7
CSGSGRYGYTF | TGCAGTGGGTCCGGGCGTTATGGCTACACCTTC | TRBV20-1 | NA | NA | TRBJ1-2
CASSLSSVSGNTIYF | TGTGCCAGCAGCTTAAGTTCTGTCTCTGGAAACACCATATATTTT | TRBV7-6 | many | NA | TRBJ1-3
CASSVGQPYQPQHF | TGTGCCAGCAGCGTAGGACAGCCGTATCAGCCCCAGCATTTT | TRBV7-6 | NA | NA | TRBJ1-5
CASSIVQGAMGQPQHF | TGTGCCAGTAGTATAGTCCAGGGGGCGATGGGTCAGCCCCAGCATTTT | TRBV19 | few | TRBD1 | TRBJ1-5
CASTLTGNYGYTF | TGTGCCAGCACCTTGACAGGGAACTATGGCTACACCTTC | TRBV12-3/TRBV12-4 | few | TRBD1 | TRBJ1-2
CASSKILAGGTDTQYF | TGTGCCAGCAGTAAGATTCTAGCGGGAGGGACAGATACGCAGTATTTT | TRBV2 | once | TRBD2 | TRBJ2-3
CASSQPQYEQYF | TGTGCCAGCAGTCAGCCCCAGTACGAGCAGTACTTC | TRBV28 | NA | NA | TRBJ2-7
CASRISEANVLTF | TGTGCCAGCAGAATTTCCGAGGCCAACGTCCTGACTTTC | TRBV28 | few | NA | TRBJ2-6
CASTVLGTEAFF | TGTGCCAGCACCGTACTTGGGACTGAAGCTTTCTTT | TRBV12-3/TRBV12-4 | few | NA | TRBJ1-1
CASSYSAYEQYF | TGTGCCAGCAGCTACTCAGCCTACGAGCAGTACTTC | TRBV7-9 | NA | NA | TRBJ2-7
CASSWRLAGGYEQYF | TGTGCCTCCTCCTGGCGACTAGCGGGAGGCTACGAGCAGTACTTC | TRBV19 | NA | TRBD2 | TRBJ2-7
CASIPHPGAENQPQHF | TGTGCCAGCATTCCCCATCCGGGAGCGGAGAATCAGCCCCAGCATTTT | TRBV6-6 | NA | NA | TRBJ1-5
CASSPNRSNSPLHF | TGTGCCAGCTCACCAAACAGGTCTAATTCACCCCTCCACTTT | TRBV18 | NA | NA | TRBJ1-6
CASSFGRNLREQYF | TGTGCCAGCAGTTTTGGCAGGAACCTTCGTGAGCAGTACTTC | TRBV6-1 | many | NA | TRBJ2-7
CAIRNTGSNQPQHF | TGTGCCATTAGGAACACGGGTAGCAATCAGCCCCAGCATTTT | TRBV19 | NA | NA | TRBJ1-5
CASSLSPGQNTEAFF | TGCGCCAGCAGCCTGAGCCCAGGACAGAACACTGAAGCTTTCTTT | TRBV5-1 | few | NA | TRBJ1-1
CASSEFGGQGGSPLHF | TGTGCCAGCAGTGAATTTGGGGGACAGGGAGGCTCACCCCTCCACTTT | TRBV25-1 | few | TRBD1 | TRBJ1-6
CASSPLRADYEQYF | TGTGCCAGCAGTCCCCTTCGAGCAGATTACGAGCAGTACTTC | TRBV2 | NA | NA | TRBJ2-7
CASSGDPLNIQYF | TGTGCCAGCAGCGGTGACCCATTAAACATTCAGTACTTC | TRBV12-3/TRBV12-4 | few | NA | TRBJ2-4
CASSLLFGKSNSPLHF | TGTGCCAGCAGCTTGTTGTTTGGGAAAAGTAATTCACCCCTCCACTTT | TRBV5-4 | few | NA | TRBJ1-6
CASSFLAGGPDTQYF | TGTGCCAGCAGCTTCTTAGCGGGAGGGCCAGATACGCAGTATTTT | TRBV5-4 | NA | TRBD2 | TRBJ2-3
CASSLVRPTYEQYF | TGTGCCAGCAGCTTGGTTCGACCTACCTACGAGCAGTACTTC | TRBV7-2 | many | NA | TRBJ2-7
CSARLPGQWLGEQFF | TGCAGTGCTAGACTTCCGGGACAATGGCTTGGTGAGCAGTTCTTC | TRBV20-1 | few | NA | TRBJ2-1
CASSSGQGLMQPQHF | TGTGCCAGCAGTTCCGGACAGGGGCTCATGCAGCCCCAGCATTTT | TRBV28 | few | TRBD1 | TRBJ1-5